This TCR beta chain originates from a study of Tregs in tolerant kidney transplant recipients. Generated by immunoSEQ multiplex PCR, the TCRdb table keeps only in-frame clones and is missing some. The data show about 240,000 clones, about 80% seen once. This clone appeared once. Its matching antigen is unknown. J lost 2 bases, V lost 6 bases, and 4 bases had no gene match. This CDR3 spans 16 amino acids. Germline CDR1 LNHDA, CDR2 SQIVND (reference sequence). Study-wide findings and caveats: The small number of patients limits these findings pending further validation. Biological reproducibility was not directly addressed, but technical replication error appeared minimal.

Thawed PBMCs were FACS-sorted into unstimulated CD4+CD25+CD127- regulatory T cells, CD4+CD25- non-regulatory cells, CD4 and CD8 cells. The receptor comes from a human donor in good health. Sequenced input: CD4+ T cells from blood. V and J are TRBV19 and TRBJ2-1, with 13 bases lining up with TRBD2. The CDR3 sequence is CASRTSGRGTYNEQFF. DNA for the CDR3: TGTGCCAGTAGAACTAGCGGGAGGGGAACCTACAATGAGCAGTTCTTC. The full variable domain, rest sourced from reference TRBV19 and TRBJ2-1, is DGGITQSPKYLFRKEGQNVTLSCEQNLNHDAMYWYRQDPGQGLRLIYYSQIVNDFQKGDIAEGYSVSREKKESFPLTVTSAQKNPTAFYLCASRTSGRGTYNEQFFGPGTRLTVL.